A selection of T cell receptor beta chains follows, all from one sample in a study of cytomegalovirus exposure and HLA in healthy donors. Using immunoSEQ multiplex PCR, the repertoire was profiled, and TCRdb retains in-frame clones only, with some absent. The sample includes about 280,000 clones, 88% of them seen just once. The sample was PBMCs. The receptors were sampled from a woman aged 18-35 years in good health and CMV-seronegative. CDR3s include the opening cysteine and the closing phenylalanine or tryptophan. The D gene is left open where the match is weak. A clone size is listed for some rows: how often the clone was seen (once, few, many), or a class if it is expanded.

j_gene: TRBJ1-5; d_gene: TRBD1; v_gene: TRBV7-8; abundance: -; CDR3aa: CASSYDRGPYQPQHF; CDR3nt: TGTGCCAGCAGCTACGACAGGGGACCTTATCAGCCCCAGCATTTT
j_gene: TRBJ2-1; d_gene: TRBD1; v_gene: TRBV6-1; abundance: -; CDR3aa: CASSGPQGAYNEQFF; CDR3nt: TGTGCCAGCAGTGGACCACAGGGGGCGTACAATGAGCAGTTCTTC
j_gene: TRBJ2-7; d_gene: TRBD2; v_gene: TRBV6-1; abundance: -; CDR3aa: CASSEAREGYEQYF; CDR3nt: TGTGCCAGCAGTGAAGCCCGGGAGGGTTACGAGCAGTACTTC
j_gene: TRBJ1-6; d_gene: -; v_gene: TRBV11-2; abundance: -; CDR3aa: CASSTGIFQPLHF; CDR3nt: TGTGCCAGCAGCACGGGGATTTTTCAACCCCTCCACTTT
j_gene: TRBJ1-1; d_gene: TRBD1; v_gene: TRBV6-5; abundance: -; CDR3aa: CASSSTGGEAFF; CDR3nt: TGTGCCAGCAGTTCCACAGGGGGTGAAGCTTTCTTT
j_gene: TRBJ2-5; d_gene: TRBD2; v_gene: TRBV28; abundance: -; CDR3aa: CASSGGGTQETQYF; CDR3nt: TGTGCCAGCAGTGGCGGGGGTACTCAAGAGACCCAGTACTTC
j_gene: TRBJ1-1; d_gene: -; v_gene: TRBV7-2; abundance: -; CDR3aa: CASSLIVSPAFF; CDR3nt: TGTGCCAGCAGCTTAATCGTTTCTCCGGCTTTCTTT
j_gene: TRBJ2-7; d_gene: TRBD2; v_gene: TRBV19; abundance: -; CDR3aa: CASSPRLADYEQYF; CDR3nt: TGTGCCAGTAGCCCTCGACTAGCGGACTACGAGCAGTACTTC
j_gene: TRBJ2-7; d_gene: -; v_gene: TRBV5-1; abundance: few; CDR3aa: CASSGQYEQYF; CDR3nt: TGCGCCAGCAGCGGGCAGTACGAGCAGTACTTC
j_gene: TRBJ2-7; d_gene: TRBD2; v_gene: TRBV27; abundance: -; CDR3aa: CASSQRGDGRAESREQYF; CDR3nt: TGTGCCAGCAGTCAGAGAGGCGACGGGAGGGCCGAATCGAGGGAGCAGTACTTC
j_gene: TRBJ2-1; d_gene: TRBD2; v_gene: TRBV7-9; abundance: few; CDR3aa: CATRDSGSGDEQFF; CDR3nt: TGTGCCACCAGAGACAGCGGGAGTGGCGATGAGCAGTTCTTC
j_gene: TRBJ1-2; d_gene: -; v_gene: TRBV2; abundance: -; CDR3aa: CASNWGALYYGYTF; CDR3nt: TGTGCCAGCAATTGGGGCGCTCTTTACTATGGCTACACCTTC
j_gene: TRBJ2-7; d_gene: -; v_gene: TRBV27; abundance: -; CDR3aa: CASSFLPPDSTYEQYF; CDR3nt: TGTGCCAGCAGTTTCTTACCCCCGGACTCCACCTACGAGCAGTACTTC
j_gene: TRBJ1-2; d_gene: TRBD1; v_gene: TRBV2; abundance: few; CDR3aa: CASRAGTATF; CDR3nt: TGTGCCAGCAGAGCCGGGACAGCCACCTTC
j_gene: TRBJ1-1; d_gene: -; v_gene: TRBV6-1; abundance: -; CDR3aa: CASSGSGSIMNTEAFF; CDR3nt: TGTGCCAGCAGTGGATCCGGGTCGATCATGAACACTGAAGCTTTCTTT
j_gene: TRBJ2-3; d_gene: TRBD2; v_gene: TRBV5-1; abundance: -; CDR3aa: CASSLVVLAVVGDTQYF; CDR3nt: TGCGCCAGCAGCTTGGTGGTACTAGCGGTCGTTGGGGATACGCAGTATTTT
j_gene: TRBJ1-1; d_gene: -; v_gene: TRBV6-1; abundance: -; CDR3aa: CASSDSSGTEAFF; CDR3nt: TGTGCCAGCAGTGACTCGTCAGGGACTGAAGCTTTCTTT
j_gene: TRBJ2-7; d_gene: -; v_gene: TRBV7-9; abundance: -; CDR3aa: CASSSGNYEQYF; CDR3nt: TGTGCCAGCAGCTCGGGAAACTACGAGCAGTACTTC
j_gene: TRBJ2-5; d_gene: -; v_gene: TRBV4-3; abundance: -; CDR3aa: CASSQDYKRETQYF; CDR3nt: TGCGCCAGCAGCCAAGATTATAAGAGGGAGACCCAGTACTTC
j_gene: TRBJ1-6; d_gene: -; v_gene: TRBV28; abundance: -; CDR3aa: CASSLSSRGGNNSPLHF; CDR3nt: TGTGCCAGCAGTTTATCTTCCAGGGGTGGAAATAATTCACCCCTCCACTTT
j_gene: TRBJ2-4; d_gene: TRBD1; v_gene: TRBV13; abundance: -; CDR3aa: CASSSGTENIQYF; CDR3nt: TGTGCCAGCAGCTCCGGGACAGAAAACATTCAGTACTTC
j_gene: TRBJ2-7; d_gene: TRBD2; v_gene: TRBV28; abundance: -; CDR3aa: CASSSFLRGGPYEQYF; CDR3nt: TGTGCCAGCAGTTCTTTCCTCCGGGGGGGCCCCTACGAGCAGTACTTC
j_gene: TRBJ2-7; d_gene: -; v_gene: TRBV13; abundance: -; CDR3aa: CASSLGVTREQYF; CDR3nt: TGTGCCAGCAGCTTAGGCGTAACGCGGGAGCAGTACTTC
j_gene: TRBJ2-5; d_gene: -; v_gene: TRBV4-3; abundance: -; CDR3aa: CASSRQSTVQETQYF; CDR3nt: TGCGCCAGCAGCCGACAAAGTACGGTGCAAGAGACCCAGTACTTC
j_gene: TRBJ1-5; d_gene: TRBD1; v_gene: TRBV28; abundance: -; CDR3aa: CASSRDSSSQPQHF; CDR3nt: TGTGCCAGCAGTCGGGACAGCTCCTCGCAGCCCCAGCATTTT
j_gene: TRBJ2-5; d_gene: -; v_gene: TRBV27; abundance: -; CDR3aa: CASSLFGVAHKETQYF; CDR3nt: TGTGCCAGCAGTTTATTCGGGGTAGCCCACAAAGAGACCCAGTACTTC